The source of this TCR beta chain is a study of OX40 agonist ivuxolimab in advanced cancers. Some clones are missing from TCRdb's copy, which holds only in-frame ones; the method was immunoSEQ multiplex PCR. The sample holds roughly 100,000 clones, about 86% seen once. This CDR3 contains 15 residues. The V end was cut by 0 bases, the J end by 4 bases, with 13 bases between. Germline CDR1 and CDR2: SGHRS and YFSETQ. Excluded were patients having autoimmune disease history or systemic immunosuppression. The clonotype was recovered from an adult with an advanced solid tumor such as melanoma, head and neck, liver or kidney cancer. The chain has TRBV5-1 and TRBJ1-1; the D gene is possibly TRBD1 (5 bases). This material consisted of CD4+ or CD8+ T cells sorted from blood, taken in a trial of the OX40 agonist ivuxolimab. CDR3 loop: CASSLELQVGTEAFF. The CDR3 DNA sequence: TGCGCCAGCAGCTTGGAGTTACAGGTGGGCACTGAAGCTTTCTTT.